This T cell receptor (beta chain) was documented in a study of blood T cell repertoires in COVID-19. CDR3 length equals 15 residues. Germline V lookup: CDR1 MNHEY, CDR2 SVGAGI. V was shortened by 2 bases and J by 6 bases, with 16 bases between the two germline ends. Source study methods: Amplifying reference gene primers gave estimates of nucleated cell counts. Repertoires were generated with immunoSEQ multiplex PCR, while TCRdb's copy carries only in-frame clones and drops some. V and J calls and clone size are those listed in that table; D and trimming were worked out from the DNA. The sample yields around 300,000 clones, approximately 90% seen once. The participants were between roughly 18 and 89 years old and came from 20 to 30 US areas. Cohort 3 donors were reported recovered after two negative PCRs, clearance, or symptom resolution.

V is TRBV6-5 and J is TRBJ1-2; a weak D match, TRBD1 (6 bases). Sequencing was done on a sample of PBMCs or T cells enriched from blood (not recorded which). The clonotype comes from a woman aged 40 to 50 who had recovered from COVID-19. CDR3 DNA: TGTGCCAGCAGTTACGTATCTTCAGGGGCAGATGGCTACACCTTC. Translated, it gives CASSYVSSGADGYTF.